These 11 T cell receptor beta chains were all obtained from the same sample, sequenced in a study of blood T cell repertoires in COVID-19. The repertoire was sequenced with immunoSEQ multiplex PCR; TCRdb's copy has only in-frame clones and lacks some. The sample carries over 250,000 clones, 90% recorded once. The sample taken for sequencing was peripheral blood. These receptors were taken from a woman between 50 and 59 years old with COVID-19, enrolled during active disease.

The J gene is TRBJ2-2, the V gene TRBV19; tentative D call: TRBD2 (8 bases). Germline lookup yields CDR1 LNHDA and CDR2 SQIVND (reference sequence). The CDR3 extends over 14 amino acids. V was clipped by 10 bases and J by 6 bases, with 18 bases between them. The CDR3 DNA sequence: TGTGCCATCGGGACAGCGGGAGTGGCCGGGGAGCTGTTTTTT. This encodes CAIGTAGVAGELFF.

This chain connects TRBV7-9 to TRBJ1-1; D is perhaps TRBD1 (5 bases). CDR1 SEHNR and CDR2 FQNEAQ come from the germline V gene (reference sequence). The V end lost 5 bases, the J end lost 6 bases, and 13 bases lay between the germline ends. The CDR3 loop spans 13 amino acids. CDR3 loop: CASSAATRAEAFF. CDR3 nucleotide sequence: TGTGCCAGCAGCGCGGCTACCAGGGCTGAAGCTTTCTTT.

This sequence joins TRBV5-3 and TRBJ1-4, with 10 positions matching TRBD1. TRBV5-3 is given ORF status, its function remaining uncertain. This CDR3 has 13 amino acids. J lost 8 bases, V lost 6 bases, and 4 bases had no gene match. CDR3 amino acids: CARKDRGREKLFF. As DNA, the CDR3 is TGTGCCAGAAAGGACAGGGGGAGGGAAAAACTGTTTTTT.

The rearrangement uses TRBV30 and TRBJ1-6; no clear D. The V gene's germline CDR1 is GTSNPN and CDR2 SVGIG (reference sequence). The CDR3 is 15 residues long. The V gene lost 2 bases and the J gene lost 0 bases, with 8 bases spanning the gap. CDR3 sequence: CAWSIDSSYNSPLHF. For the CDR3, the DNA is TGTGCCTGGAGTATAGATAGCTCCTATAATTCACCCCTCCACTTT.

The chain combines TRBV18 with TRBJ1-1, with 7 bases identical to TRBD1. The J segment lost 5 bases and the V segment lost 3 bases, leaving 12 bases of the junction unmatched. The CDR3 runs to 16 residues. Germline assignment: CDR1 KGHSH and CDR2 LQKENI. The CDR3 region has the DNA TGTGCCAGCTCACCTATGGCTAGACAGGGCCGGACTGAAGCTTTCTTT. Its protein product is CASSPMARQGRTEAFF.

V and J are TRBV19 and TRBJ2-3, with a tentative D call TRBD2 (6 bases). Germline-derived CDR1 and CDR2 are LNHDA and SQIVND (reference sequence). This CDR3 comprises 14 residues. Between the trimmed V and J ends, which lost 4 bases and 4 bases, there was a span of 12 bases. The chain's CDR3 is CASSRRASADTQYF. In DNA form, the CDR3 reads TGTGCCAGTAGTAGAAGGGCTAGCGCAGATACGCAGTATTTT.

The V call is TRBV18, the J call TRBJ2-7; TRBD2 matches at 8 bases. The CDR3 has 16 residues. The V gene's germline CDR1 is KGHSH and CDR2 LQKENI. V shed 1 base, J shed 5 bases, and the junction held 10 bases outside the gene matches. CDR3 amino acids: CASSPLVQRERDEQYF. The CDR3 DNA sequence: TGTGCCAGCTCACCACTCGTTCAGCGGGAGAGGGACGAGCAGTACTTC.

The chain employs TRBV6-5 and TRBJ2-2; 7 positions match TRBD1. The junction had 7 bases not matched to a gene; V was cut back by 4 bases and J by 5 bases. From germline, CDR1 is MNHEY and CDR2 SVGAGI. CDR3 length: 15 residues. The CDR3 spells CASSWVRGTTGELFF. The CDR3 coding sequence is TGTGCCAGCAGTTGGGTCAGGGGGACAACCGGGGAGCTGTTTTTT.

V gene TRBV19 combines with J gene TRBJ1-5, with D unresolved. The CDR3 sequence is 19 residues long. Germline V gene data show CDR1 as LNHDA and CDR2 as SQIVND (reference sequence). V lost 0 bases to trimming and J lost 0 bases, with 18 bases between them. CDR3 sequence: CASSIDLKRTSNSNQPQHF. The DNA of the CDR3 is TGTGCCAGTAGTATAGATCTCAAGCGAACGAGTAATAGCAATCAGCCCCAGCATTTT.

V and J are TRBV29-1 and TRBJ2-7, with 10 bases aligning to TRBD1. Germline V lookup: CDR1 SQVTM, CDR2 ANQGSEA. CDR3 length: 15 amino acids. V lost 0 bases to trimming and J lost 3 bases; unmatched junction nucleotides: 5. CDR3 sequence (DNA): TGCAGCGTTGAAGAATTGGACAGGGGGAACTACGAGCAGTACTTC. Its protein is CSVEELDRGNYEQYF.

CDR3 coding DNA: TGTGCCTGGAGTGCGGCAGGGGATACTGAAGCTTTCTTT. It translates to CAWSAAGDTEAFF. The chain carries TRBV30 and TRBJ1-1; TRBD1 might be the D (6 bases). V gave up 1 base and J gave up 5 bases, with 11 bases separating them. In germline, CDR1 is GTSNPN, CDR2 SVGIG (reference sequence). CDR3 length equals 13 residues.